Shown below are 20 T cell receptor beta chains from a single sample sequenced in a study of CD8 T cells in Susac syndrome (dated by TCRdb to about 2019). The library was generated by the immunoSEQ multiplex PCR assay. RNA was extracted using the RNeasy kit, and about 0.5 to 1 ug of the RNA was reverse transcribed with random hexamers. The public reads were reprocessed in TCRdb via fastp at Q25 and MiXCR, keeping in-frame beta chains. A single entry per CDR3 protein holds the most common genes and DNA from its merged rows. This sample has roughly 180,000 distinct CDR3 sequences in its table, and approximately 93% of those were observed once. Approximately 0.09% of the sample is taken by the ten largest. Sequenced input: CD4+ T cells from PBMCs. These receptors were obtained from a human donor with multiple sclerosis.

The CDR3 spells CASSLAGGWVRETQYF. DNA of the CDR3: TGTGCCAGCAGTTTAGCAGGCGGGTGGGTGAGGGAGACCCAGTACTTC. V and J are TRBV12-3 or TRBV12-4 and TRBJ2-5, with D possibly being TRBD2 (5 bases). V gave up 0 bases and J gave up 5 bases, with 16 bases separating them. The CDR3 is 16 residues long.

The rearrangement uses TRBV7-9 and TRBJ1-5; TRBD1 matches 7 bases. After removal of 4 bases from V and 6 bases from J, the junction contained 3 bases not matched to a gene. CDR1 and CDR2 (germline): SEHNR, FQNEAQ (reference sequence). The CDR3 consists of 13 residues. This CDR3 is CASSSPGGQPQHF. The CDR3 region has the DNA TGTGCCAGCAGCTCACCAGGGGGTCAGCCCCAGCATTTT.

V and J are TRBV30 and TRBJ2-7; TRBD1 matches 7 bases. V was clipped by 5 bases and J by 5 bases; unmatched bases: 3. Germline V gene lookup returns CDR1 GTSNPN and CDR2 SVGIG (reference sequence). This CDR3 contains 11 residues. The CDR3 sequence is CAWVDRNEQYF. CDR3 nucleotide sequence: TGTGCCTGGGTGGACAGGAACGAGCAGTACTTC.

The chain links TRBV12-3 or TRBV12-4 to TRBJ1-5; no definite D call. Trimming cost V 0 bases and J 7 bases, with 10 bases left between them. The CDR3 runs to 14 residues. The CDR3: CASSLAQTVQPQHF. In nucleotides, the CDR3 is TGTGCCAGCAGTTTAGCGCAAACGGTCCAGCCCCAGCATTTT.

This clonotype has a single count. The V gene is TRBV6-5, the J gene TRBJ1-1; the match to TRBD1 covers 10 bases. The CDR3 length is 15 residues. The V gene end was trimmed by 0 bases and the J gene end by 5 bases; junction bases not matched to a gene: 3. Germline assignment: CDR1 MNHEY and CDR2 SVGAGI. Written as DNA, the CDR3 is TGTGCCAGCAGTTACTCGGACAGGGGGGGGACTGAAGCTTTCTTT. Residues: CASSYSDRGGTEAFF.

The CDR3 loop is CASRMSGGTYEQYF. In DNA, the CDR3 is TGTGCCAGCAGAATGTCAGGGGGCACTTACGAGCAGTACTTC. The J gene is TRBJ2-7, the V gene TRBV28, with 8 nucleotides matching TRBD1. The CDR3 runs to 14 residues. The trim removed 6 bases at V and 4 bases at J, leaving 8 bases unmatched. Germline V gene data show CDR1 as MDHEN and CDR2 as SYDVKM.

The chain carries TRBV2 and TRBJ1-3; D uncertain. This CDR3 contains 13 residues. Germline assignment: CDR1 SNHLY and CDR2 FYNNEI. V gave up 6 bases and J gave up 7 bases, with 13 bases separating them. The CDR3 loop reads CASSQEEWNTIYF. CDR3 sequence (DNA): TGTGCCAGCAGCCAGGAGGAATGGAACACCATATATTTT.

The CDR3 DNA follows: TGCAGTGCTAAGTTGGAGTACGAGCAGTACTTC. Its protein product is CSAKLEYEQYF. The chain couples TRBV20-1 to TRBJ2-7; no firm D call. The V and J ends lost 4 bases and 4 bases respectively, with 8 bases between them. CDR3 length: 11 residues. The V gene's germline CDR1 is DFQATT and CDR2 SNEGSKA (reference sequence).

The J gene is TRBJ2-3, the V gene TRBV20-1, with TRBD2 matching 12 bases. This CDR3 comprises 15 residues. Trimming took 3 bases from V and 2 from J; bases not matched to a gene: 3. The V gene's germline CDR1 is DFQATT and CDR2 SNEGSKA (reference sequence). Here the CDR3 reads CSASGTSGPTDTQYF. In DNA, the CDR3 is TGCAGTGCTAGCGGGACTAGCGGGCCCACAGATACGCAGTATTTT.

This chain joins TRBV6-2 or TRBV6-3 and TRBJ1-2; tentative D call: TRBD1 (5 bases). Trimming pared 0 bases from V and 2 bases from J, leaving 13 bases between. Germline loops: CDR1 MNHEY, CDR2 SVGEGT. CDR3 length: 16 residues. CDR3 DNA sequence: TGTGCCAGCAGTTACTCGGGGGGAACTGGGAACTATGGCTACACCTTC. It codes for CASSYSGGTGNYGYTF.

This chain connects TRBV28 to TRBJ1-1; no clear D gene. Germline V CDR1 and CDR2: MDHEN, SYDVKM. The germline V and J ends were trimmed by 8 bases and 0 bases, with 10 bases remaining between them. This CDR3 has 13 residues. CDR3 bases: TGTGCCAGCTGGCGGCGAATGAACACTGAAGCTTTCTTT. It is translated as CASWRRMNTEAFF. The full variable domain, rest sourced from reference TRBV28 and TRBJ1-1, is DVKVTQSSRYLVKRTGEKVFLECVQDMDHENMFWYRQDPGLGLRLIYFSYDVKMKEKGDIPEGYSVSREKKERFSLILESASTNQTSMYLCASWRRMNTEAFFGQGTRLTVV.

The rearrangement links TRBV19 to TRBJ1-5; 7 bases map to TRBD1. CDR1 is LNHDA and CDR2 is SQIVND in the germline V gene (reference sequence). With V trimmed by 7 bases and J by 4 bases, 10 bases remained unmatched. This CDR3 spans 15 amino acids. The CDR3 sequence is CASTPGTAENQPQHF. The DNA for the CDR3 is TGTGCCAGTACCCCCGGGACAGCAGAGAATCAGCCCCAGCATTTT.

The rearrangement uses TRBV6-5 and TRBJ1-2; D remains unclear. Germline values: CDR1 MNHEY, CDR2 SVGAGI. Trimming shortened V by 6 bases and J by 10 bases, and 12 bases separated the two germline ends. CDR3 length: 11 residues. In DNA form, the CDR3 reads TGTGCCAGCAGCCTCTGGGGTAACTACACCTTC. Its protein product is CASSLWGNYTF.

The chain employs TRBV7-2 and TRBJ2-4, with D unclear. The germline gives CDR1 SGHTA, CDR2 FQGNSA. The CDR3 spans 18 residues. Trimming stripped 5 bases from V and 0 bases from J, with 20 bases between. CDR3 protein: CASSPDRVGRLAKNIQYF. The CDR3 DNA is TGTGCCAGCAGCCCGGACCGGGTAGGCCGACTAGCCAAAAACATTCAGTACTTC.

V is TRBV7-3 and J is TRBJ1-1, with D maybe TRBD1 (6 bases). The CDR3 extends over 14 amino acids. The ends were cut back, 5 bases at V and 0 bases at J, with 10 bases in the middle. The germline V gene has CDR1 SGHTA and CDR2 FQGTGA. The CDR3 sequence: CASSVQGMNTEAFF. Written as DNA, the CDR3 is TGTGCCAGCAGCGTTCAGGGGATGAACACTGAAGCTTTCTTT.

The chain joins TRBV6-5 to TRBJ2-5; 8 nucleotides line up with TRBD2. The CDR3 consists of 14 residues. The germline CDR1 and CDR2 sequences are MNHEY and SVGAGI. J was trimmed by 5 bases and V by 4 bases; bases with no gene match: 6. The CDR3 region is CASSSRGGSETQYF. As DNA, the CDR3 is TGTGCCAGCAGTTCTCGGGGGGGCTCGGAGACCCAGTACTTC.

This chain joins TRBV7-9 and TRBJ2-6; D is unclear. The CDR3 covers 15 residues. Per germline, CDR1 SEHNR and CDR2 FQNEAQ (reference sequence). V was trimmed by 3 bases and J by 2 bases, leaving 8 bases between them. The CDR3 coding sequence is TGTGCCAGCAGCTTTGGACGGCCTGGGGCCAACGTCCTGACTTTC. Amino acids: CASSFGRPGANVLTF.

This clonotype was recorded once. This rearrangement joins TRBV7-9 to TRBJ1-1; D is possibly TRBD1 (6 bases). This CDR3 is built from 14 residues. V was cut by 7 bases and J by 1 base, with 13 bases left in between. CDR1 SEHNR and CDR2 FQNEAQ come from the germline V gene (reference sequence). The CDR3 DNA follows: TGTGCCAGCACCAACTCGGACAGGAACACTGAAGCTTTCTTT. The encoded protein is CASTNSDRNTEAFF.

The chain joins TRBV30 to TRBJ2-7; 10 positions agree with TRBD1. Per the germline V gene, CDR1 is GTSNPN and CDR2 is SVGIG (reference sequence). There are 17 residues in the CDR3. With V trimmed by 1 base and J by 3 bases, 12 bases remained unmatched. For the CDR3, the DNA is TGTGCCTGGAGTGCAGGATCTCTCCGGGACAGGGGCTACGAGCAGTACTTC. Protein: CAWSAGSLRDRGYEQYF.

The rearrangement uses TRBV20-1 and TRBJ2-7, with D possibly called TRBD1 or TRBD2 (5 bases each). The length of the CDR3 is 14 residues. The V gene's germline CDR1 is DFQATT and CDR2 SNEGSKA (reference sequence). V was pared by 6 bases and J by 3 bases, with 18 bases between. Here the CDR3 DNA reads TGCAGTGCGGGCAGGGTTGGAGGAATCTACGAGCAGTACTTC. Encoded protein: CSAGRVGGIYEQYF.